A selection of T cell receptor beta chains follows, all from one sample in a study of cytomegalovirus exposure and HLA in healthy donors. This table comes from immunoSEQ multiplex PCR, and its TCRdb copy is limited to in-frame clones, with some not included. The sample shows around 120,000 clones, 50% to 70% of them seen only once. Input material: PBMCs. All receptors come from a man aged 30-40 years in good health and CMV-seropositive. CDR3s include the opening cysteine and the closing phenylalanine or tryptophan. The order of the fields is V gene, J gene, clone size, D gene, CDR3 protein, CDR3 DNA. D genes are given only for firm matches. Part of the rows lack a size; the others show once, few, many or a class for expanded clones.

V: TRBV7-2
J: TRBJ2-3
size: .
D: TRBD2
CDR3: CASSLSGGTDTQYF
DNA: TGTGCCAGCAGCTTATCGGGGGGTACAGATACGCAGTATTTT

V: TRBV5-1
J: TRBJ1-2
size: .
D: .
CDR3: CASSARTLQNYGYTF
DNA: TGCGCCAGCAGCGCCCGGACTCTCCAGAACTATGGCTACACCTTC

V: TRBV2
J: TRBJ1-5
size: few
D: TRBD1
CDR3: CASMRDRDQPQHF
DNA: TGTGCCAGCATGCGAGACAGGGATCAGCCCCAGCATTTT

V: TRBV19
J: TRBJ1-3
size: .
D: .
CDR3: CASSNQALSGNTIYF
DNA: TGTGCCAGTAGTAACCAGGCCCTCTCTGGAAACACCATATATTTT

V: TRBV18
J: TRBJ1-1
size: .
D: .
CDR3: CASSPPSAVGTEAFF
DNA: TGTGCCAGCTCACCACCGTCTGCGGTAGGAACTGAAGCTTTCTTT

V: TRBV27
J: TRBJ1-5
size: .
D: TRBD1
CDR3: CASRGQGSQPQHF
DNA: TGTGCCAGCAGGGGACAGGGAAGTCAGCCCCAGCATTTT

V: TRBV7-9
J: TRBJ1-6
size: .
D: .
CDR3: CASSLAFLSSYNSPLHF
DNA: TGTGCCAGCAGCTTAGCGTTCCTAAGCTCCTATAATTCACCCCTCCACTTT

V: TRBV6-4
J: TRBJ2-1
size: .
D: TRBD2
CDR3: CASSGLAGVGNEQFF
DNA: TGTGCCAGCAGCGGACTAGCGGGGGTGGGGAATGAGCAGTTCTTC

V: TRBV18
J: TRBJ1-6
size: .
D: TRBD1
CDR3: CASSSIRQGIGSPLHF
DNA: TGTGCCAGCTCGTCAATTAGACAGGGGATCGGTTCACCCCTCCACTTT

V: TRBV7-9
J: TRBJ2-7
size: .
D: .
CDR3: CASSLGLRAIPTYEQYF
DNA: TGTGCCAGCAGCTTAGGTCTCAGGGCGATCCCAACCTACGAGCAGTACTTC

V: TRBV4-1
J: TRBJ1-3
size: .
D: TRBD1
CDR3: CASSQDRGQGNTIYF
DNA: TGCGCCAGCAGCCAAGACAGGGGGCAAGGAAACACCATATATTTT

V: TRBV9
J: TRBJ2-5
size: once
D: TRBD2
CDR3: CASSVGSTSGGQTQYF
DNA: TGTGCCAGCAGCGTAGGCTCGACTAGCGGGGGTCAGACCCAGTACTTC

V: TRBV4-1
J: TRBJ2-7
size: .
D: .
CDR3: CASSQGGWSYEQYF
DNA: TGCGCCAGCAGCCAAGGAGGATGGTCGTACGAGCAGTACTTC

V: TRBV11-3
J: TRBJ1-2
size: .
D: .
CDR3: CASSPQRGGGDYGYTF
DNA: TGTGCCAGCAGCCCACAGCGGGGGGGTGGCGACTATGGCTACACCTTC

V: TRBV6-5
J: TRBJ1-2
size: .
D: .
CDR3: CASSALGALGYTF
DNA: TGTGCCAGCAGTGCCCTAGGGGCGCTAGGCTACACCTTC

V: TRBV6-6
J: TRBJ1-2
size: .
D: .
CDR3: CASSSGGDGYTF
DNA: TGTGCCAGCAGTTCGGGAGGGGATGGCTACACCTTC

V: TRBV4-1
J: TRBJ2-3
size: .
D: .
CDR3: CASSPRGRGTDTQYF
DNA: TGCGCCAGCAGCCCTCGGGGGCGGGGGACAGATACGCAGTATTTT

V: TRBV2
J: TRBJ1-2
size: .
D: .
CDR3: CASSEQRGGYTF
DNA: TGTGCCAGCAGTGAACAGCGGGGAGGCTACACCTTC

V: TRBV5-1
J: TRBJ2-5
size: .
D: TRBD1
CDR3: CASMPGGTGEETQYF
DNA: TGCGCCAGCATGCCAGGGGGGACAGGGGAAGAGACCCAGTACTTC

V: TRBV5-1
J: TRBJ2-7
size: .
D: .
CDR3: CASSFSGSYEQYF
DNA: TGCGCCAGCAGCTTTTCTGGGAGCTACGAGCAGTACTTC

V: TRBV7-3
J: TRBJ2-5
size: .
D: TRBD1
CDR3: CASSPGTGEETQYF
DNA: TGTGCCAGCAGCCCCGGGACAGGGGAAGAGACCCAGTACTTC

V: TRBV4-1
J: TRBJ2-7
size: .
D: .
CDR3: CASSQRTWQGKDHEQYF
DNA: TGCGCCAGCAGCCAAAGGACCTGGCAGGGCAAAGATCACGAGCAGTACTTC

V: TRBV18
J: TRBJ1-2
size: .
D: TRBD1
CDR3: CASSDRGINYGYTF
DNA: TGTGCCAGCTCGGACAGGGGAATTAACTATGGCTACACCTTC

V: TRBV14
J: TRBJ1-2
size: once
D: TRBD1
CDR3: CASSLDRGDYGYTF
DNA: TGTGCCAGCAGCCTGGACAGGGGGGACTATGGCTACACCTTC

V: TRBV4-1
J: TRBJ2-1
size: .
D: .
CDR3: CASSSLRNEQFF
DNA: TGCGCCAGCAGCAGTCTCCGGAATGAGCAGTTCTTC

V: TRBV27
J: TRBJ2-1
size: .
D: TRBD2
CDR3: CASSFVRGGRDEQFF
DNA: TGTGCCAGCAGTTTCGTGCGCGGGGGGAGGGATGAGCAGTTCTTC

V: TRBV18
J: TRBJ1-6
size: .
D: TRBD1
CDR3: CASSNDRDSPLHF
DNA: TGTGCCAGCTCAAACGACAGGGATTCACCCCTCCACTTT

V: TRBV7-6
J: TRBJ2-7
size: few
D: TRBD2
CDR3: CASSSQSGGYEQYF
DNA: TGTGCCAGCAGCTCCCAGAGCGGGGGCTACGAGCAGTACTTC

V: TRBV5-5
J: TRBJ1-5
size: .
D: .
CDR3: CASSLGQDRNSNQPQHF
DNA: TGTGCCAGCAGCTTGGGACAAGATAGGAATAGCAATCAGCCCCAGCATTTT

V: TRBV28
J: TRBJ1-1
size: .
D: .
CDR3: CASSPQGGTEAFF
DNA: TGTGCCAGCAGTCCACAGGGTGGCACTGAAGCTTTCTTT

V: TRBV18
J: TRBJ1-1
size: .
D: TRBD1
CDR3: CASSPQGVNTEAFF
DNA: TGTGCCAGCTCACCTCAGGGGGTGAACACTGAAGCTTTCTTT

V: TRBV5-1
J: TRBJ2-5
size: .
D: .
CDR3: CASTPQVGQGRETQYF
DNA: TGCGCCAGCACCCCCCAGGTGGGCCAGGGGCGGGAGACCCAGTACTTC

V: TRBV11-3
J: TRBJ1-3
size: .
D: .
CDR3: CASSISSGNTIYF
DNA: TGTGCCAGCAGCATATCCTCTGGAAACACCATATATTTT

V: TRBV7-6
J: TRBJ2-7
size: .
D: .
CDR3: CASSLRTDSYEQYF
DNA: TGTGCCAGCAGCTTGAGGACAGACTCCTACGAGCAGTACTTC

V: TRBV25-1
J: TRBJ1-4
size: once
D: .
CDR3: CASSPMGANNEKLFF
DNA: TGTGCCAGCAGCCCGATGGGGGCAAACAATGAAAAACTGTTTTTT

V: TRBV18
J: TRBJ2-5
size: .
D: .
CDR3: CASSPPSTSQETQYF
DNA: TGTGCCAGCTCACCACCTTCGACTAGTCAAGAGACCCAGTACTTC